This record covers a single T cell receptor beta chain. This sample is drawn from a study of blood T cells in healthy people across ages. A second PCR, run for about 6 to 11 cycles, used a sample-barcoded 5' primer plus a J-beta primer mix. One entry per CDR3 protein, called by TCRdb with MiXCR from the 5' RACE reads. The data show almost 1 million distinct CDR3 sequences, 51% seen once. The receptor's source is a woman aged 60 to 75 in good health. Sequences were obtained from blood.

The CDR3 spells CASSVNQADTQYF. The CDR3 DNA reads as TGTGCCAGCAGCGTAAACCAGGCAGATACGCAGTATTTT. The rearrangement uses TRBV7-2 and TRBJ2-3; D gene uncertain. V lost 5 bases to trimming and J lost 4 bases, with 10 bases between them. Germline lookup yields CDR1 SGHTA and CDR2 FQGNSA. The CDR3 has 13 amino acids.